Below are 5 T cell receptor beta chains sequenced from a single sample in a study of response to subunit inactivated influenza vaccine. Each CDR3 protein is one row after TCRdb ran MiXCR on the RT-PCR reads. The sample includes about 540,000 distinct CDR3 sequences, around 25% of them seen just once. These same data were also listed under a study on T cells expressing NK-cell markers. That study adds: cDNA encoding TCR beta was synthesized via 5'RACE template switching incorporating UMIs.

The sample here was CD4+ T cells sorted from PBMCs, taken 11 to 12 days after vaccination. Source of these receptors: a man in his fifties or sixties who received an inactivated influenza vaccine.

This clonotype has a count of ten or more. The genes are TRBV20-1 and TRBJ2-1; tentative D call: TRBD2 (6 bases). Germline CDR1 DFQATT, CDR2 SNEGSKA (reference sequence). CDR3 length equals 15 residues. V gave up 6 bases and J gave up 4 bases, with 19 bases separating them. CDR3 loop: CSAKTPGLRYNEQFF. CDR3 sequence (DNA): TGCAGTGCAAAGACCCCGGGACTCCGATACAATGAGCAGTTCTTC.

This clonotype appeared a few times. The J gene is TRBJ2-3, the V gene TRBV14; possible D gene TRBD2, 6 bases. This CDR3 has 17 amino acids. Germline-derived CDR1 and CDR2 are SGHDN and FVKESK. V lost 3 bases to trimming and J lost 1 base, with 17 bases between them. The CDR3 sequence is CASSHPLPAGRTDTQYF. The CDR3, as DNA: TGTGCCAGCAGCCACCCCTTGCCGGCGGGGCGCACAGATACGCAGTATTTT.

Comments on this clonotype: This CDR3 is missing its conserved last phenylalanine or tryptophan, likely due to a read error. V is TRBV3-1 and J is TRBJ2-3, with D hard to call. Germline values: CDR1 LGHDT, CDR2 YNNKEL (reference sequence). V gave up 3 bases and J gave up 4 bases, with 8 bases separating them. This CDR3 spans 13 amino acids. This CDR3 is CASSQSFPDTQYL. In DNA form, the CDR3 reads TGTGCCAGCAGCCAGAGTTTCCCAGATACGCAGTATTTA.

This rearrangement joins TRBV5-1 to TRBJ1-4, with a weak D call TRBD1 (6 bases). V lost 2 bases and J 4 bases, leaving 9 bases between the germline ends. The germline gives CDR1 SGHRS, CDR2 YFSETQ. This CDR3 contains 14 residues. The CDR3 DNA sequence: TGCGCCAGCAGCTTAAGGGGGTTTAATGAAAAACTGTTTTTT. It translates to CASSLRGFNEKLFF. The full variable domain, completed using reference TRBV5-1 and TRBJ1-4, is KAGVTQTPRYLIKTRGQQVTLSCSPISGHRSVSWYQQTPGQGLQFLFEYFSETQRNKGNFPGRFSGRQFSNSRSEMNVSTLELGDSALYLCASSLRGFNEKLFFGSGTQLSVL.

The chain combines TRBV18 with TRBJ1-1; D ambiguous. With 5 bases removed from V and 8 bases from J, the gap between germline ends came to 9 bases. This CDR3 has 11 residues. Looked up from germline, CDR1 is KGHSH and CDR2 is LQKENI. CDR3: CASSNDVEAFF. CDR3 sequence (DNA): TGTGCCAGCTCAAACGATGTCGAAGCTTTCTTT.